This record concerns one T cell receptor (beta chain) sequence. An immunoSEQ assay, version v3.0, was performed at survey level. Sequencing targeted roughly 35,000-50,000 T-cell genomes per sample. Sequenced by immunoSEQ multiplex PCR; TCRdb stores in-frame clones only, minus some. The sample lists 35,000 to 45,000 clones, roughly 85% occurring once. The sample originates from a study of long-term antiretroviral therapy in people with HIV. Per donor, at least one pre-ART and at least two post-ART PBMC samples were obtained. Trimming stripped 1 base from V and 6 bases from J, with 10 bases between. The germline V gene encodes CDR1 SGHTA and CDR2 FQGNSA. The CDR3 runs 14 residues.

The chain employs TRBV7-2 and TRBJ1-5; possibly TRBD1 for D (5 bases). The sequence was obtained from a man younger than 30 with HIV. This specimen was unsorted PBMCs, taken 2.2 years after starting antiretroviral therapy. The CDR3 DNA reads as TGTGCCAGCAGCTTAGGGGGGGTTCCTCAGCCCCAGCATTTT. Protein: CASSLGGVPQPQHF.